The table lists the clone carrying this T cell receptor beta chain with a few counts. The target antigen is unknown. Other DNA sequences from this sample encode an identical CDR3 as well. This sample is part of a study of cytomegalovirus exposure and HLA in healthy donors. Primers for the PCR totalled 60 Vbeta and 13 Jbeta. Sequencing used immunoSEQ multiplex PCR; TCRdb keeps in-frame clones, though not all of them. The sample has about 120,000 clones, around 84% seen once. Study observations and caveats: In vitro data verified a few CMV-associated chains as specific for CMV antigens.

The CDR3 is made up of 15 amino acids. CDR1 and CDR2 from the germline V gene are LGHNA and YNFKEQ. V shed 4 bases, J shed 4 bases, and the junction held 3 bases outside the gene matches. The sample taken for sequencing was PBMCs. This clonotype originated in a woman aged 25 to 39 in good health and CMV-seronegative. V gene TRBV4-2 combines with J gene TRBJ2-1; 11 nucleotides line up with TRBD2. The CDR3 loop is CASSRSGGAYNEQFF. CDR3 DNA sequence: TGTGCCAGCAGCCGTAGCGGGGGGGCGTACAATGAGCAGTTCTTC.